This T cell receptor beta chain stems from a study of regulatory T cells in long-lasting Graves disease. Study-wide results and caveats: Favored usage of TRBV28, TRBJ1-2 and TRBJ2-5 was recorded in persistent disease.

CDR1 and CDR2 from the germline V gene are SEHNR and FQNEAQ (reference sequence). The CDR3 covers 14 residues. V was pared by 6 bases and J by 2 bases, with 13 bases between. Time point noted: persistent/refractory GD, antithyroid drugs over 5 years with positive TRAb. There was RNA extracted from PBMCs, and the TCR library was made from it. Under American Thyroid Association guidelines, Graves' disease was diagnosed. Building the TCR beta libraries relied on iRepertoire HTBI primers, and CDR3 regions underwent Arm-PCR. Per the study methods: Identification across samples found about 61 TRBV and 12 to 15 TRBJ segments. TCRdb re-called the multiplex PCR reads with MiXCR, one entry per CDR3 protein. The V and J calls and clone size come from TCRdb's table, not from the authors' own analysis. The table includes some 440,000 distinct CDR3 sequences, less than 25% detected once. The sample holds a few counts of this clonotype. Antigen unknown.

The sequencing here drew on peripheral blood mononuclear cells (PBMCs), taken when the disease was refractory, from a patient treated with antithyroid drugs. The TCR sequence derives from a female donor with Graves disease. This rearrangement joins TRBV7-9 to TRBJ2-5, with D uncertain. As DNA, the CDR3 is TGTGCCAGCAGTCCAAGACACCCTCAAGAGACCCAGTACTTC. Translation gives CASSPRHPQETQYF.